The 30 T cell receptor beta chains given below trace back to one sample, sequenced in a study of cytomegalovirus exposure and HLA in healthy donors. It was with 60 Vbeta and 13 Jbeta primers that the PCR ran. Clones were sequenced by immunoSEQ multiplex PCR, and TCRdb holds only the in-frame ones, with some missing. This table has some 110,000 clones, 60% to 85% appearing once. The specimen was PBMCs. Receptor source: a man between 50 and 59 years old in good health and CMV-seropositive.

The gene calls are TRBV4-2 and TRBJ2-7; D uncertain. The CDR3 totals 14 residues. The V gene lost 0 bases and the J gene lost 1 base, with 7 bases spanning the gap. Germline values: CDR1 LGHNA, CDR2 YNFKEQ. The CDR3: CASSQERQSYEQYF. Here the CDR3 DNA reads TGTGCCAGCAGCCAAGAGAGGCAATCCTACGAGCAGTACTTC.

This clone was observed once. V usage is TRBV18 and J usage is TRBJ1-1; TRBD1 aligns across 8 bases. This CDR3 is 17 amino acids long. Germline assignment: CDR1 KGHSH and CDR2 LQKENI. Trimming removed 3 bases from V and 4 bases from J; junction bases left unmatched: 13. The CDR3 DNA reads TGTGCCAGCTCACCCTTCGACAGGGGTCTATCGGGCACTGAAGCTTTCTTT. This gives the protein CASSPFDRGLSGTEAFF.

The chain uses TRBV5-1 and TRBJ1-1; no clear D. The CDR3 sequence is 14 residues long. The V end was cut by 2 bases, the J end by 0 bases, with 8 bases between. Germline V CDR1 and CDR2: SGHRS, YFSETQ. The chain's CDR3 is CASSFSVLNTEAFF. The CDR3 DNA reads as TGCGCCAGCAGCTTTTCAGTACTGAACACTGAAGCTTTCTTT.

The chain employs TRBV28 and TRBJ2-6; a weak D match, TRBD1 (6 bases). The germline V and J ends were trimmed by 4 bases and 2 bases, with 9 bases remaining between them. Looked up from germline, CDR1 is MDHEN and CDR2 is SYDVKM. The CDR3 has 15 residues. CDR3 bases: TGTGCCAGCAGTTCACAGGGAACTGGGGCCAACGTCCTGACTTTC. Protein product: CASSSQGTGANVLTF.

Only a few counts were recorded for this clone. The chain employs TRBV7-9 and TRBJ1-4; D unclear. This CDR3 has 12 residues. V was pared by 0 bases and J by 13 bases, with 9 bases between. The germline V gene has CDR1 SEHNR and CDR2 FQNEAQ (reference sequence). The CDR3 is CASSLAAGRLFF. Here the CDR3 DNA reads TGTGCCAGCAGCTTAGCAGCAGGCCGACTGTTTTTT.

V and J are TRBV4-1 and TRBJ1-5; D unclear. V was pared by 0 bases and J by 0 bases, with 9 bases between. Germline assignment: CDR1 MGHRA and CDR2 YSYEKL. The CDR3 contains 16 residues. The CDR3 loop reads CASSQDGRNSNQPQHF. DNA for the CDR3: TGCGCCAGCAGCCAAGATGGCAGAAATAGCAATCAGCCCCAGCATTTT.

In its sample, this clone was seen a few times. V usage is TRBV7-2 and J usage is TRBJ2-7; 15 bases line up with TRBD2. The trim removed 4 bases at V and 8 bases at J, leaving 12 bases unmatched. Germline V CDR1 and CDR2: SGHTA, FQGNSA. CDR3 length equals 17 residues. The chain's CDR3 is CASSWASGLAGGLQQYF. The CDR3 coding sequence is TGTGCCAGCAGCTGGGCTTCCGGACTAGCGGGAGGGCTTCAGCAGTACTTC.

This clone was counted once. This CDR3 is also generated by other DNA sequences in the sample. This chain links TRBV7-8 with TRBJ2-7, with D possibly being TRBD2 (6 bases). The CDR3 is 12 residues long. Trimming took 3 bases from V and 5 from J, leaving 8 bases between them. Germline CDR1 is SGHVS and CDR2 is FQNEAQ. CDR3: CASSLTGDEQYF. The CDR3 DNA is TGTGCCAGCAGCTTGACGGGGGACGAGCAGTACTTC.

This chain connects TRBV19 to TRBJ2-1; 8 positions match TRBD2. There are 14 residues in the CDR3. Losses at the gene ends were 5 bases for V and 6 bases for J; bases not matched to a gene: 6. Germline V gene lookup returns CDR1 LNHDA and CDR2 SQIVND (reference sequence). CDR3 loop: CASSPGLAANEQFF. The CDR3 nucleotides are TGTGCCAGTAGTCCCGGACTAGCCGCCAATGAGCAGTTCTTC.

The CDR3 here is CASSLAETRNTEAFF. The CDR3 coding sequence is TGCGCCAGCAGCTTGGCCGAGACACGGAACACTGAAGCTTTCTTT. V is TRBV5-1 and J is TRBJ1-1; no firm D call. The CDR3 is 15 amino acids. V lost 0 bases and J 1 base, leaving 10 bases between the germline ends. The germline gives CDR1 SGHRS, CDR2 YFSETQ.

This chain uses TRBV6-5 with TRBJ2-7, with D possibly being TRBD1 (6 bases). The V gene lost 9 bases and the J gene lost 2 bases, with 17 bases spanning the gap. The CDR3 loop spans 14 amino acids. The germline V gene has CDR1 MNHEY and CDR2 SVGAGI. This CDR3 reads CASQGTNPPYEQYF. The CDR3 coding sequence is TGTGCCAGTCAGGGGACAAACCCTCCCTACGAGCAGTACTTC.

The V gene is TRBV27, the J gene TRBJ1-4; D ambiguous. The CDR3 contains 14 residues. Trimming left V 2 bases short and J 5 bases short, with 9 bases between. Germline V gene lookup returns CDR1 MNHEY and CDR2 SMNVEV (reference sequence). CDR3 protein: CASSLRRPNEKLFF. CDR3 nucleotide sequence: TGTGCCAGCAGTTTAAGGAGACCAAATGAAAAACTGTTTTTT.

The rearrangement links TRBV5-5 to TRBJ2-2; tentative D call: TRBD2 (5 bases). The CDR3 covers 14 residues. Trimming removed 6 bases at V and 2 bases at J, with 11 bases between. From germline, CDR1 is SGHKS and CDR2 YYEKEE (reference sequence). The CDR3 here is CASTSRLNTGELFF. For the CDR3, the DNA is TGTGCCAGCACTAGCAGACTAAACACCGGGGAGCTGTTTTTT.

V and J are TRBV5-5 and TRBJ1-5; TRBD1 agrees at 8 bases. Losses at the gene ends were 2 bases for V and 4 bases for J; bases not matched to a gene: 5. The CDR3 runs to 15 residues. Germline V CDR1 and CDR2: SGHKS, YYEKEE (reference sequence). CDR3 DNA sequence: TGTGCCAGCAGCTTAGGTGGGACAGGAAATCAGCCCCAGCATTTT. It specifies CASSLGGTGNQPQHF.

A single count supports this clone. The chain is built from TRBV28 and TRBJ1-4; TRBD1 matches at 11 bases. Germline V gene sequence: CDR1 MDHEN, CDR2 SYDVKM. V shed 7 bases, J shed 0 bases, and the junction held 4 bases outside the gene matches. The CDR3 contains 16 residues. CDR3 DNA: TGTGCCAGCAATGGGGACAGGGGGGCAACTAATGAAAAACTGTTTTTT. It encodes CASNGDRGATNEKLFF.

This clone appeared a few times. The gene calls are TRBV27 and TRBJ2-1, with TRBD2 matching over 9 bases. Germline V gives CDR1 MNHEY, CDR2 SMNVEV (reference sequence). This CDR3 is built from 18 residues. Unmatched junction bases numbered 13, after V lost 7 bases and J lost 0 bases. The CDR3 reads CASTSALAGGGSYNEQFF. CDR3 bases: TGTGCCAGCACAAGTGCACTAGCGGGTGGGGGCTCCTACAATGAGCAGTTCTTC.

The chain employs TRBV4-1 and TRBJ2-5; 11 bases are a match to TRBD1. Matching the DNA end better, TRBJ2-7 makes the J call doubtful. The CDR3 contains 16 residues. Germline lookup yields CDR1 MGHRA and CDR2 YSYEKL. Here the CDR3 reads CASSQVPGQGGYEQYF. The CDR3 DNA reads TGCGCCAGCAGCCAAGTCCCGGGACAGGGGGGCTACGAGCAGTACTTC.

CDR3: CASSIGQRNTGELFF. The CDR3 DNA sequence: TGTGCCAGCAGCATCGGACAGAGGAACACCGGGGAGCTGTTTTTT. The chain has TRBV5-6 and TRBJ2-2, with a possible D match to TRBD1 (6 bases). Germline CDR1 reads SGHDT; CDR2 reads YYEEEE. The V end lost 4 bases, the J end lost 1 base, and 11 bases lay between the germline ends. The CDR3 runs to 15 residues.

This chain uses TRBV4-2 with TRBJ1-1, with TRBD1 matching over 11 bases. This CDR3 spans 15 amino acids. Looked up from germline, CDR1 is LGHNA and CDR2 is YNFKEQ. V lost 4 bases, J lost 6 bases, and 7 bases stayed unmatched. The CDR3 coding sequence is TGTGCCAGCAGCCGGAAAGGACAGGGGGCAGCTGAAGCTTTCTTT. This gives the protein CASSRKGQGAAEAFF.

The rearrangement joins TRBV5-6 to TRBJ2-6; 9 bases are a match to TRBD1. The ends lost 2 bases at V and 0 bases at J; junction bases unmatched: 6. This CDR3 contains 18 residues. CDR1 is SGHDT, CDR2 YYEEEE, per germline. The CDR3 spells CASSFTGGGSSGANVLTF. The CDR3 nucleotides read TGTGCCAGCAGCTTTACAGGGGGCGGCTCCTCTGGGGCCAACGTCCTGACTTTC.

The CDR3 nucleotides read TGTGCCAGCAGAGGACAGACCCTAGCTAGCACAGATACGCAGTATTTT. It is translated as CASRGQTLASTDTQYF. This rearrangement joins TRBV28 to TRBJ2-3; possibly TRBD1 for D (6 bases). The CDR3 extends over 16 amino acids. Germline V gene sequence: CDR1 MDHEN, CDR2 SYDVKM. The V end was cut by 6 bases, the J end by 0 bases, with 16 bases between. Variable domain in full (rest from reference TRBV28 and TRBJ2-3): DVKVTQSSRYLVKRTGEKVFLECVQDMDHENMFWYRQDPGLGLRLIYFSYDVKMKEKGDIPEGYSVSREKKERFSLILESASTNQTSMYLCASRGQTLASTDTQYFGPGTRLTVL.

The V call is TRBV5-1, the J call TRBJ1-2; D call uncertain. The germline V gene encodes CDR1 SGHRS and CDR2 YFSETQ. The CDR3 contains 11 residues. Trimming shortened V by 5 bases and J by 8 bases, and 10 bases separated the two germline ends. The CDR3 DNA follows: TGCGCCAGCAGGAACTCGGGAGGCTACACCTTC. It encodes CASRNSGGYTF.

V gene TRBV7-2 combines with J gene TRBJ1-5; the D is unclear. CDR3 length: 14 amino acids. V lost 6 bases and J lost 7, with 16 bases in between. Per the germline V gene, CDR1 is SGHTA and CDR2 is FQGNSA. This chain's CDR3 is CASREAEEMQPQHF. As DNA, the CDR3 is TGTGCCAGCAGAGAAGCCGAGGAGATGCAGCCCCAGCATTTT.

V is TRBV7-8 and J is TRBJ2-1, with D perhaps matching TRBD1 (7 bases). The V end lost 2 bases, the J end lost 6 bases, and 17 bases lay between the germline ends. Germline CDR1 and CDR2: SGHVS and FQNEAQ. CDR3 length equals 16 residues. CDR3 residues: CASSLLGRGAINEQFF. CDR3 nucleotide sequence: TGTGCCAGCAGCTTATTAGGCAGGGGGGCCATCAATGAGCAGTTCTTC.

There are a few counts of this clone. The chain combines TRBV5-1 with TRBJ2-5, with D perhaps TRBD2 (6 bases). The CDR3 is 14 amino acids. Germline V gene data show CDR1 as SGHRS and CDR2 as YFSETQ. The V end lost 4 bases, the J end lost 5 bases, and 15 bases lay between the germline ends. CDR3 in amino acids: CASSPGGSSETQYF. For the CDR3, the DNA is TGCGCCAGCAGCCCCGGGGGTTCCTCGGAGACCCAGTACTTC.

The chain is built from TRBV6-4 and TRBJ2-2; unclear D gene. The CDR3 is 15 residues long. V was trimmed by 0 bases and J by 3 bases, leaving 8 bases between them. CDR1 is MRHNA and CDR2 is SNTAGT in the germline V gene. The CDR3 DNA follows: TGTGCCAGCAGTGACTCAGGAGTTGACACCGGGGAGCTGTTTTTT. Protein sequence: CASSDSGVDTGELFF.

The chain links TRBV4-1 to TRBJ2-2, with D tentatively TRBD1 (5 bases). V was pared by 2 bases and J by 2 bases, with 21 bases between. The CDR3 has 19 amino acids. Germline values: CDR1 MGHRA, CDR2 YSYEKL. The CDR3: CASSQRNLQGQVNTGELFF. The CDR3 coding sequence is TGCGCCAGCAGCCAAAGAAATCTTCAGGGCCAGGTTAACACCGGGGAGCTGTTTTTT.

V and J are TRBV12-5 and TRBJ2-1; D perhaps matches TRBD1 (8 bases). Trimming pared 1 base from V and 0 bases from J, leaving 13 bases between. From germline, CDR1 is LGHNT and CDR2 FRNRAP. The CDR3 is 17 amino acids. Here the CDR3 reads CASGLANRGGSYNEQFF. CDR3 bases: TGTGCTAGTGGTTTGGCGAACAGGGGGGGCTCCTACAATGAGCAGTTCTTC.

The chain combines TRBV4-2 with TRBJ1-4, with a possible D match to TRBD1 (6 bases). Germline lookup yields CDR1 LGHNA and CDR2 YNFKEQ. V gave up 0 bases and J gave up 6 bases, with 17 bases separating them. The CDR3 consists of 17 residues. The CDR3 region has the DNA TGTGCCAGCAGCCAAGAGGCATGGAGTTCAGGGGATGAAAAACTGTTTTTT. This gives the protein CASSQEAWSSGDEKLFF.

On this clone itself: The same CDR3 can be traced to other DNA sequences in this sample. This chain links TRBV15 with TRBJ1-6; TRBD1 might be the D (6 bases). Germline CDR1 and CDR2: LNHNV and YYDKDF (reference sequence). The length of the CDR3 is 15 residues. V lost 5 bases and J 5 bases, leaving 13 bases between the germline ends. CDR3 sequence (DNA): TGTGCCACCAGCCCTGACAGGACAGATAATTCACCCCTCCACTTT. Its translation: CATSPDRTDNSPLHF. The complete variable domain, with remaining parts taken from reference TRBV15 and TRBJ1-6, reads DAMVIQNPRYQVTQFGKPVTLSCSQTLNHNVMYWYQQKSSQAPKLLFHYYDKDFNNEADTPDNFQSRRPNTSFCFLDIRSPGLGDTAMYLCATSPDRTDNSPLHFGNGTRLTVT.